This TCR beta chain was observed in a study of response to subunit inactivated influenza vaccine. Notes on the study in general: Only a handful of new T cells, the authors suggested, are recruited with each seasonal influenza vaccination.

About this clonotype itself: Its antigen remains unknown.

In TCRdb, the RT-PCR reads were re-called with MiXCR into one record per CDR3 protein. The data show some 480,000 distinct CDR3 sequences, over 9.5% seen once. This CDR3 has 15 amino acids. CDR1 is SGHDT, CDR2 YYEEEE, per germline. V gave up 4 bases and J gave up 9 bases; unmatched junction bases: 6. The sequence was collected from a man aged 45-60 years who received an inactivated influenza vaccine. This material consisted of PBMCs from blood, taken 40 to 50 days after vaccination. V is TRBV5-6 and J is TRBJ2-1; TRBD2 matches at 14 bases. The CDR3 nucleotides read TGTGCCAGCAGCGTGACTAGCGGGAGGGCTGGTGAGCAGTTCTTC. It is translated as CASSVTSGRAGEQFF.